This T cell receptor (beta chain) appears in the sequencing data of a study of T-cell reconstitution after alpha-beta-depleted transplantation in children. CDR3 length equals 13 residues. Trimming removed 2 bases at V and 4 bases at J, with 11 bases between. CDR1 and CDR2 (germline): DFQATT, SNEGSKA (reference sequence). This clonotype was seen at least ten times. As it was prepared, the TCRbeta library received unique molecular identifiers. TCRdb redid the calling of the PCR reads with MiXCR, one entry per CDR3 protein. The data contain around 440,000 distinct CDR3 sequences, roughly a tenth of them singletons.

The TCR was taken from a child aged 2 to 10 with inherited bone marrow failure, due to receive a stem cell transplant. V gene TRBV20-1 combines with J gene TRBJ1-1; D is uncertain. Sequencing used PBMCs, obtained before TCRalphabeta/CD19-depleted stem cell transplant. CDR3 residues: CSARKTLPTEAFF. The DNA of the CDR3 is TGCAGTGCTAGAAAAACATTGCCCACTGAAGCTTTCTTT.